This T cell receptor (beta chain) was sequenced in a study of T cell repertoires in cytomegalovirus infection. One entry per CDR3 protein, called by TCRdb with MiXCR from the reads. This table holds roughly 220,000 distinct CDR3 sequences, approximately 40% found once. The V gene's germline CDR1 is MNHEY and CDR2 SVGAGI. The CDR3 has 13 residues. Trimming took off 7 bases at V and 0 bases at J, with 10 bases between the two ends. With respect to this clonotype: Its specificity is unknown.

This specimen was CD8+ T cells from cultured PBMCs, taken from culture after CMV antigen stimulation. The TCR sequence derives from a human donor in good health (CMV status not recorded). Some clones in this sample may be carry-over from other donors' samples. V usage is TRBV6-5 and J usage is TRBJ2-7; perhaps TRBD1 as D (6 bases). The CDR3 sequence is CASTRDTSYEQYF. The CDR3 bases are TGTGCCAGCACCAGGGACACCTCCTACGAGCAGTACTTC.